This TCR beta chain was sequenced in a study of T-cell memory formation after mild COVID-19. Study summary: The two donors had largely donor-specific TCR clusters. Study conclusions and caveats: Clones shrinking from day 15 to 85 showed even CD4/CD8 mixes; later expanders tilted CD4+. Contracting CD4+ clones sat mainly in CM and EM; CD8+ in EMRA. Memory sampled before infection contained some responding clones, suggesting cross-reactive memory joined.

A single record per CDR3 protein comes from TCRdb applying MiXCR to the 5' RACE reads. The repertoire holds about 470,000 distinct CDR3 sequences, with around a sixth as singletons. This clonotype occurred a few times. Antigen specificity is unknown. The CDR3 spans 14 residues. Trimming stripped 5 bases from V and 7 bases from J, with 15 bases between. Germline-derived CDR1 and CDR2 are SGHDN and FVKESK. The receptor was derived from an adult woman who had mild COVID-19 (a few samples of this study predate the infection). Cell type and time point are not known. The chain carries TRBV14 and TRBJ2-1; D gene ambiguous. The sequenced sample consisted of PBMCs or a T cell subset sorted from them (not recorded which). The CDR3 is CASSRKLVRNEQFF. CDR3 coding DNA: TGTGCCAGCAGCAGAAAACTCGTTAGGAATGAGCAGTTCTTC.